This record covers a single TCR beta chain. The entry originates in a study of blood T cell repertoires in COVID-19. Overall study context: The United States, Italy and Spain supplied acute and convalescent COVID-19 samples. Sample material is recorded as cDNA or gDNA derived from T cells, B-cell-depleted T cells, or PBMCs.

Some clones are missing from TCRdb's copy, which holds only in-frame ones; the method was immunoSEQ multiplex PCR. The sample includes 85,000 to 120,000 clones, roughly 92% of them seen just once. This receptor was identified in a woman aged 45-65 years with COVID-19, enrolled during active disease. Sample: peripheral blood.

CDR3 residues: CAISRRNEKLFF. The CDR3 nucleotides are TGTGCCATCAGCCGTCGTAATGAAAAACTGTTTTTT. The chain carries TRBV10-3 and TRBJ1-4; D unresolved. With 6 bases removed from V and 4 bases from J, the gap between germline ends came to 6 bases. The CDR3 spans 12 residues. The germline CDR1 and CDR2 sequences are ENHRY and SYGVKD.